What follows are 28 T cell receptor beta chains derived from one specimen sequenced in a study of blood T cell repertoires in COVID-19. Profiled with immunoSEQ multiplex PCR; TCRdb holds only in-frame clones, not every one. The sample includes approximately 60,000 clones, around 79% of them seen just once. What was sequenced was peripheral blood. All receptors derive from a man between 60 and 75 years old with acute or convalescent COVID-19.

The chain joins TRBV7-2 to TRBJ2-7; D remains ambiguous. This CDR3 spans 11 amino acids. Germline CDR1 is SGHTA and CDR2 is FQGNSA. Between the trimmed V and J ends, which lost 2 bases and 7 bases, there was a span of 6 bases. The CDR3, as DNA: TGTGCCAGCAGCTTATTTGCGGAGCAGTACTTC. Translating gives CASSLFAEQYF.

This clone was counted between two and nine times. The gene calls are TRBV5-1 and TRBJ2-3; 12 bases match TRBD2. The J segment lost 3 bases and the V segment lost 7 bases, leaving 9 bases of the junction unmatched. CDR3 size: 16 residues. Germline CDR1 SGHRS, CDR2 YFSETQ. CDR3 in DNA: TGCGCCAGCGGACAGACTAGCGGGAGAGTTACAGATACGCAGTATTTT. This translates into CASGQTSGRVTDTQYF.

This clone occurred a few times. V and J are TRBV14 and TRBJ2-7; weak D call: TRBD2 (6 bases). Trimming shortened V by 4 bases and J by 6 bases, and 13 bases separated the two germline ends. From germline, CDR1 is SGHDN and CDR2 FVKESK. This CDR3 is built from 13 residues. The CDR3 coding sequence is TGTGCCAGCAGCCCCGTAGGAGGGACCGAGCAGTACTTC. This translates into CASSPVGGTEQYF.

This clone was seen only a few times. The CDR3 loop reads CASRSVDSYTGELFF. Written as DNA, the CDR3 is TGCGCCAGCCGCTCCGTAGACAGTTACACCGGGGAGCTGTTTTTT. This sequence joins TRBV4-1 and TRBJ2-2; maybe TRBD1 (5 bases). Germline-derived CDR1 and CDR2 are MGHRA and YSYEKL. There are 15 residues in the CDR3. Trimming shortened V by 8 bases and J by 3 bases, and 16 bases separated the two germline ends.

The chain combines TRBV28 with TRBJ1-1; 9 bases line up with TRBD1. Unmatched junction bases numbered 9, after V lost 6 bases and J lost 4 bases. The CDR3 is made up of 15 amino acids. CDR1 is MDHEN and CDR2 is SYDVKM in the germline V gene. The CDR3 DNA is TGTGCCAGCAGGGGGACAGGGATTGCGAGCACTGAAGCTTTCTTT. Amino acids: CASRGTGIASTEAFF.

The chain employs TRBV6-6 and TRBJ2-7, with a weak D call TRBD1 (7 bases). This CDR3 contains 12 residues. In germline, CDR1 is MNHNY, CDR2 SVGAGI (reference sequence). V lost 4 bases, J lost 7 bases, and 11 bases lay in between. CDR3 in amino acids: CASSWQGGEQYF. The CDR3 DNA is TGTGCCAGCAGTTGGCAGGGGGGAGAGCAGTACTTC.

The genes are TRBV6-1 and TRBJ2-2; the D gene is possibly TRBD2 (6 bases). The germline gives CDR1 MNHNS, CDR2 SASEGT. The CDR3 is 16 residues long. The V end lost 4 bases, the J end lost 7 bases, and 19 bases lay between the germline ends. As DNA, the CDR3 is TGTGCCAGCAGTGGGGTTTTCGGGACCGGGGGCGGGGAGCTGTTTTTT. Translation: CASSGVFGTGGGELFF.

This sequence joins TRBV5-1 and TRBJ2-2; 13 nucleotides agree with TRBD2. The CDR3 spans 14 residues. J gave up 7 bases and V 4 bases, and 1 base lay outside the gene matches. Germline CDR1 is SGHRS and CDR2 is YFSETQ. The CDR3: CASSRTSGSGELFF. The CDR3, as DNA: TGCGCCAGCAGCCGGACTAGCGGGAGCGGGGAGCTGTTTTTT. Full variable domain (outside the CDR3, taken from reference TRBV5-1 and TRBJ2-2): KAGVTQTPRYLIKTRGQQVTLSCSPISGHRSVSWYQQTPGQGLQFLFEYFSETQRNKGNFPGRFSGRQFSNSRSEMNVSTLELGDSALYLCASSRTSGSGELFFGEGSRLTVL.

The V call is TRBV4-2, the J call TRBJ2-3, with TRBD1 as a possible D gene (5 bases). V gave up 0 bases and J gave up 1 base, with 11 bases separating them. Germline CDR1 and CDR2: LGHNA and YNFKEQ. There are 16 residues in the CDR3. The CDR3: CASSQDVGVGTDTQYF. The CDR3 nucleotides read TGTGCCAGCAGCCAAGATGTAGGGGTTGGCACAGATACGCAGTATTTT.

The DNA for the CDR3 is TGTGCCAGCAGTGAAGACAGGGATTTGGGGACTGAAGCTTTCTTT. This gives the protein CASSEDRDLGTEAFF. The V gene is TRBV6-1, the J gene TRBJ1-1; tentative D call: TRBD1 (6 bases). V lost 1 base and J lost 5, with 14 bases in between. The germline CDR1 and CDR2 sequences are MNHNS and SASEGT. The CDR3 is 15 residues long.

The chain recombines TRBV4-3 with TRBJ1-1; a possible D gene is TRBD1 (5 bases). The CDR3 spans 14 residues. V was shortened by 2 bases and J by 3 bases, with 10 bases between the two germline ends. Germline CDR1 reads LGHNA; CDR2 reads YSLEER. The CDR3 region is CASSQLRDYTEAFF. The CDR3 coding sequence is TGCGCCAGCAGCCAACTCAGGGATTACACTGAAGCTTTCTTT.

This sequence joins TRBV4-2 and TRBJ1-5; 9 bases agree with TRBD1. Losses at the gene ends were 0 bases for V and 5 bases for J; bases not matched to a gene: 5. CDR1 is LGHNA, CDR2 YNFKEQ, per germline. This CDR3 is built from 16 residues. The CDR3 DNA sequence: TGTGCCAGCAGCCAAGATTTACAGGGGGCCTATCAGCCCCAGCATTTT. Its protein is CASSQDLQGAYQPQHF.

The genes are TRBV4-1 and TRBJ1-2, with 10 bases fitting TRBD1. The CDR3 extends over 17 amino acids. V gave up 0 bases and J gave up 0 bases; unmatched junction bases: 4. Looked up from germline, CDR1 is MGHRA and CDR2 is YSYEKL. The CDR3 DNA reads as TGCGCCAGCAGCCAAGAGACAGGGGGCGGCTCTAACTATGGCTACACCTTC. It encodes CASSQETGGGSNYGYTF.

This clone showed up just a few times. The chain uses TRBV29-1 and TRBJ1-4; D remains unclear. The ends were cut back, 6 bases at V and 10 bases at J, with 18 bases in the middle. Germline V gene sequence: CDR1 SQVTM, CDR2 ANQGSEA. The CDR3 spans 13 residues. CDR3 sequence reads: CSVATKEGGKLFF. The CDR3 DNA follows: TGCAGCGTCGCGACTAAGGAGGGCGGAAAACTGTTTTTT.

The chain combines TRBV28 with TRBJ2-5, with 7 bases lining up with TRBD1. The V gene's germline CDR1 is MDHEN and CDR2 SYDVKM. This CDR3 contains 15 residues. The V segment lost 5 bases and the J segment 0 bases; nucleotides outside the gene matches: 6. The CDR3 sequence is CASSPGDRYQETQYF. The CDR3 region has the DNA TGTGCCAGCAGTCCAGGGGACAGATACCAAGAGACCCAGTACTTC.

V is TRBV5-1 and J is TRBJ2-1; 8 bases are a match to TRBD2. This CDR3 contains 14 residues. From germline, CDR1 is SGHRS and CDR2 YFSETQ. V was clipped by 1 base and J by 6 bases; unmatched bases: 3. The CDR3 coding sequence is TGCGCCAGCAGCTTGTTGACTAGCGCCAATGAGCAGTTCTTC. Amino acid sequence: CASSLLTSANEQFF.

Points on this clone: At one end, the junction sequence differs from germline, possibly due to a read error. V and J are TRBV25-1 and TRBJ1-1; D is possibly TRBD1 (5 bases). The CDR3 consists of 15 residues. Per germline, CDR1 MGHDK and CDR2 SYGVNS. The CDR3 bases are TGTGTCAGCAGTGAATCTATAGGGAGGGGAACTGAAGCTTTCTTT. Its protein product is CVSSESIGRGTEAFF.

The J gene is TRBJ1-2, the V gene TRBV4-2, with TRBD1 identical over 7 bases. Looked up from germline, CDR1 is LGHNA and CDR2 is YNFKEQ. V dropped 4 bases and J dropped 0; count of bases not matched to a gene: 8. CDR3 length: 16 residues. The CDR3 is CASSPWGTDSNYGYTF. As DNA, the CDR3 is TGTGCCAGCAGCCCCTGGGGGACAGATTCTAACTATGGCTACACCTTC.

This clone was detected only once. V gene TRBV7-6 combines with J gene TRBJ2-7; tentatively, D is TRBD2 (5 bases). This CDR3 spans 15 amino acids. The V gene lost 1 base and the J gene lost 0 bases, with 10 bases spanning the gap. CDR1 and CDR2 (germline): SGHVS, FNYEAQ. CDR3 protein: CASSLEEGNSYEQYF. Written as DNA, the CDR3 is TGTGCCAGCAGCTTAGAAGAGGGAAACTCCTACGAGCAGTACTTC.

This clone showed up just a few times. This chain connects TRBV6-5 to TRBJ1-1; TRBD1 is a possible D gene (6 bases). The CDR3 totals 15 residues. V lost 5 bases to trimming and J lost 6 bases, with 19 bases between them. Per the germline V gene, CDR1 is MNHEY and CDR2 is SVGAGI. CDR3 nucleotide sequence: TGTGCCAGCAGTACAACAGGGCGGGAGTCGGCTGAAGCTTTCTTT. Its translation: CASSTTGRESAEAFF.

The chain links TRBV5-6 to TRBJ2-5; D gene uncertain. The CDR3 runs 14 residues. V gave up 4 bases and J gave up 0 bases, with 10 bases separating them. Germline loops: CDR1 SGHDT, CDR2 YYEEEE. CDR3 in amino acids: CASSPTEYQETQYF. CDR3 DNA: TGTGCCAGCAGCCCAACAGAGTACCAAGAGACCCAGTACTTC.

This sequence joins TRBV27 and TRBJ1-2; 7 bases fit TRBD1. The CDR3 is 12 residues long. In germline, CDR1 is MNHEY, CDR2 SMNVEV (reference sequence). V was clipped by 7 bases and J by 7 bases; unmatched bases: 6. The CDR3 coding sequence is TGTGCCAGCACCACGACAGGGAGTGGCTACACCTTC. It is translated as CASTTTGSGYTF.

This clone was seen a few times. This chain uses TRBV9 with TRBJ1-6; D ambiguous. The CDR3 length is 15 residues. V lost 4 bases, J lost 7 bases, and 15 bases lay in between. Per the germline V gene, CDR1 is SGDLS and CDR2 is YYNGEE. The CDR3 loop reads CASSFRGSENSPLHF. The CDR3 coding sequence is TGTGCCAGCAGCTTCCGGGGTTCGGAGAATTCACCCCTCCACTTT.

V usage is TRBV6-5 and J usage is TRBJ2-7, with 8 bases identical to TRBD1. Germline V gene sequence: CDR1 MNHEY, CDR2 SVGAGI. V was clipped by 8 bases and J by 5 bases; unmatched bases: 11. The CDR3 is 14 residues long. CDR3 bases: TGTGCCAGCGTGAAGCTCCAGGGGGCCCACGAGCAGTACTTC. Protein sequence: CASVKLQGAHEQYF.

The V and J genes are TRBV9 and TRBJ1-3; 7 bases line up with TRBD1. Trimming cost V 4 bases and J 0 bases; bases outside gene matches: 13. The CDR3 runs 18 residues. CDR1 SGDLS and CDR2 YYNGEE come from the germline V gene. The DNA of the CDR3 is TGTGCCAGCAGCACTTCGGACAGGCAAGACATCTCTGGAAACACCATATATTTT. Its translation: CASSTSDRQDISGNTIYF.

The rearrangement uses TRBV5-4 and TRBJ2-1; 10 bases are a match to TRBD2. Per the germline V gene, CDR1 is SGHNT and CDR2 is YYREEE (reference sequence). V was pared by 4 bases and J by 2 bases, with 3 bases of the junction left unmatched. The CDR3 totals 15 residues. The CDR3 DNA follows: TGTGCCAGCAGCCCTGGACTAGCGGCCTACAATGAGCAGTTCTTC. Translated: CASSPGLAAYNEQFF.

With respect to this clone: Other DNA sequences of this sample code for an identical CDR3. The V call is TRBV10-2, the J call TRBJ2-7, with D possibly TRBD1 on 5 matching bases. This CDR3 region has 12 residues. Germline V gene data show CDR1 as WSHSY and CDR2 as SAAADI. Trimming took off 8 bases at V and 2 bases at J, with 10 bases between the two ends. The chain's CDR3 is CASRQGPYEQYF. The CDR3 region has the DNA TGCGCCAGCCGTCAGGGTCCCTACGAGCAGTACTTC.

This clone was detected only once. The rearrangement links TRBV5-1 to TRBJ2-7, with TRBD1 as a possible D gene (7 bases). CDR1 SGHRS and CDR2 YFSETQ come from the germline V gene. V was trimmed by 3 bases and J by 2 bases, leaving 15 bases between them. The CDR3 consists of 15 residues. The CDR3 loop reads CASSSAGTAAYEQYF. The CDR3 DNA follows: TGCGCCAGCAGCTCCGCGGGGACAGCGGCCTACGAGCAGTACTTC.